The T cell receptor (beta chain) described here comes from a study of T cells in Graves' hyperthyroidism and ophthalmopathy. Study-level information: Peripheral blood collection took place at initial diagnosis, before any treatment.

The CDR3 regions of TCR beta were amplified from RNA transcripts. RT-PCR in the first round (using the HTBI primer set) targeted the TCR CDR3. Each CDR3 protein is one row after TCRdb ran MiXCR on the multiplex PCR reads. The sample records approximately 560,000 distinct CDR3 sequences, 15% to 19% being singletons. This clonotype showed up many times. The receptor's source is a woman aged 25 to 39 with Graves' hyperthyroidism. Sequenced: blood.

The CDR3 reads CASSGGGSGIVRPFF. CDR3 coding DNA: TGTGCCAGCAGTGGGGGGGGTAGCGGGATCGTTCGGCCGTTCTTC. This rearrangement joins TRBV12-3 or TRBV12-4 to TRBJ2-1; 8 nucleotides line up with TRBD2. CDR3 size: 15 residues. Trimming at V came to 5 bases and at J to 15 bases, leaving 18 bases not matched to a gene.